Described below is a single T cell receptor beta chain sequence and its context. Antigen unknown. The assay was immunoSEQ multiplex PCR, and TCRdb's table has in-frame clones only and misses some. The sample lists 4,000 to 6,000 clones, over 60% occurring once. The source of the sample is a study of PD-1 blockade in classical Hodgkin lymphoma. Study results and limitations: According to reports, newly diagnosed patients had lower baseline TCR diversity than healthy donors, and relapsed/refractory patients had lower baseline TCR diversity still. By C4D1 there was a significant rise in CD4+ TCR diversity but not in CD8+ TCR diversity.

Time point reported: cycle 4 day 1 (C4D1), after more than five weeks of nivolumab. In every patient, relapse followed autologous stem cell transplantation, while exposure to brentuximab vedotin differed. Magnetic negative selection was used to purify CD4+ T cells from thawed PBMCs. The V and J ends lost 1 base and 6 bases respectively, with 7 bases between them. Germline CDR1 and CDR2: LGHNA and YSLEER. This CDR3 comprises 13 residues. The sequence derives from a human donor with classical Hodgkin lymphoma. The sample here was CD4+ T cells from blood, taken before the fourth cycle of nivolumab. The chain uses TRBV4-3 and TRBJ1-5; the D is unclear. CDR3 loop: CASSQADRQPQHF. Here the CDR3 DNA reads TGCGCCAGCAGCCAAGCAGATCGTCAGCCCCAGCATTTT.